The subject of this entry is one T cell receptor (beta chain). Some clones are missing from TCRdb's copy, which holds only in-frame ones; the method was immunoSEQ multiplex PCR. Found here are approximately 28,000 clones, approximately 84% of them singletons; the top ten hold 15% to 20%. This specimen comes from a study of OX40 agonist ivuxolimab in advanced cancers. Study summary: The study treated patients with ivuxolimab, an agonistic anti-OX40 (CD134) antibody.

The sample in question was CD4+ or CD8+ T cells sorted from blood, obtained in a trial of the OX40 agonist ivuxolimab. The sequence came from an adult with an advanced solid tumor such as melanoma, head and neck, liver or kidney cancer.

The chain's CDR3 is CASSLGWRGGQENTGELFF. The CDR3 DNA reads TGTGCCAGCAGCTTAGGGTGGCGGGGGGGCCAAGAGAACACCGGGGAGCTGTTTTTT. The V call is TRBV11-2, the J call TRBJ2-2, with 9 bases aligning to TRBD2. The CDR3 loop spans 19 amino acids. J lost 1 base, V lost 1 base, and 10 bases had no gene match. From germline, CDR1 is SGHAT and CDR2 FQNNGV.